The present TCR beta chain was sequenced within a study of CD8+CD57+ T cells in acquired aplastic anemia. Background on the study: DNA recovered from sorted CD4+ and CD8+ cells had a mean of approximately 3.5 ug. Study outcomes and limitations: Simpson's diversity of CD8+ cells was not significantly different in patients compared with controls. Between patients and controls, over 25 CD8+ CDR3 sequences were found in common.

V lost 5 bases and J lost 5, with 17 bases in between. CDR3 length: 15 residues. Germline V CDR1 and CDR2: MGHDK, SYGVNS. For this clonotype: Its antigen is not identified.

In patients chosen for sequencing, flow cytometry had shown CD8+CD57+ cell expansion. Blood sampling was performed on the patients, and none of them had received therapy by then. TCR beta VDJ and CDR3 were profiled, and genomic DNA was the template. TCRdb processed the reads anew with MiXCR; each CDR3 protein has one entry. The sample lists about 160,000 distinct CDR3 sequences; over 40% were seen once. V usage is TRBV25-1 and J usage is TRBJ2-3, with TRBD1 as a possible D gene (5 bases). The sequence was obtained from a human donor with aplastic anemia. Sequencing input: sorted CD4+, CD8+, or CD8+CD57+ T cells (not recorded which) from PBMCs. CDR3 nucleotides: TGTGCCAGCAGTTACTTTGGCAGGGCGATAGATACGCAGTATTTT. It translates to CASSYFGRAIDTQYF. Using reference TRBV25-1 and TRBJ2-3 for the parts outside the CDR3, the full variable domain is EADIYQTPRYLVIGTGKKITLECSQTMGHDKMYWYQQDPGMELHLIHYSYGVNSTEKGDLSSESTVSRIRTEHFPLTLESARPSHTSQYLCASSYFGRAIDTQYFGPGTRLTVL.